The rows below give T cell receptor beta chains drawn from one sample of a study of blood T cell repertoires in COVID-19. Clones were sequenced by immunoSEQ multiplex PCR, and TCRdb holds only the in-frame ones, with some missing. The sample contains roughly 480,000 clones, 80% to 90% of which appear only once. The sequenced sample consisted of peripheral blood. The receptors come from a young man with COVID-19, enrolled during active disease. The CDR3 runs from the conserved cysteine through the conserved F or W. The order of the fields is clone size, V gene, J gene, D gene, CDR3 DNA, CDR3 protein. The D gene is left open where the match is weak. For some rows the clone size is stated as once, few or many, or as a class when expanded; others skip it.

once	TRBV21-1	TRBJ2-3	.	TGTGCCAGCAGAGGGGATCCTAGCACAGATACGCAGTATTTT	CASRGDPSTDTQYF
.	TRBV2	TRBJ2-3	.	TGTGCCAGCAACGTACTACAGGGCACAGATACGCAGTATTTT	CASNVLQGTDTQYF
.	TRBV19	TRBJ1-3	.	TGTGCCAGTAGTTTCCGGGGCTCTGGAAACACCATATATTTT	CASSFRGSGNTIYF
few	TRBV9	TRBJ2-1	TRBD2	TGTGCCAGCAGTCCCGGGACTAGCGGGACCTACAATGAGCAGTTCTTC	CASSPGTSGTYNEQFF
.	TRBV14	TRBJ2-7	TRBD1	TGTGCCAGCAGCCACCCGGACAGGGTTGTCTACGAGCAGTACTTC	CASSHPDRVVYEQYF
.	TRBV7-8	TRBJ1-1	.	TGTGCCAGCAGCTTACAAGGGGAAATGACTGAAGCTTTCTTT	CASSLQGEMTEAFF
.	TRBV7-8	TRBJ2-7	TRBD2	TGTGCCAGCAGCTTAAAGCGGGAACCCTACGAGCAGTACTTC	CASSLKREPYEQYF
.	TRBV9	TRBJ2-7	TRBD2	TGTGCCAGCAGCCCCCGAGGACTAGCGGGAGGCGACTACGAGCAGTACTTC	CASSPRGLAGGDYEQYF
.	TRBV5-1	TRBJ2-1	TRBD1	TGCGCCAGCAGCTTGGGATTTTCAGGGGGTCGGAATATGATCAATGAGCAGTTCTTC	CASSLGFSGGRNMINEQFF
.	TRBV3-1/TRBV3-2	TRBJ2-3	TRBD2	TGTGCCAGCACTAGCGGCTCCTCCACAGATACGCAGTATTTT	CASTSGSSTDTQYF